This is a list of T cell receptor beta chains from one sample in a study of OX40 agonist ivuxolimab in advanced cancers. The repertoire was sequenced with immunoSEQ multiplex PCR; TCRdb's copy has only in-frame clones and lacks some. The table includes tens of thousands of clones, 93% detected once. The sequenced sample was CD4+ or CD8+ T cells sorted from blood, obtained in a trial of the OX40 agonist ivuxolimab. These receptors were taken from an adult with an advanced solid tumor such as melanoma, head and neck, liver or kidney cancer. The CDR3 runs from the conserved cysteine through the conserved F or W. A D gene is named only where the DNA matches it firmly.

. TRBJ2-7 TRBV28 CASSFYRGREQYF
TRBD2 TRBJ2-1 TRBV7-6 CASSLAYIAGGPGNEQFF
TRBD1 TRBJ1-1 TRBV25-1 CASSDLGGVPEAFF
. TRBJ2-7 TRBV27 CASKLSDGGYEQYF
TRBD2 TRBJ2-7 TRBV7-2 CASSPSAGERGCSYEQYF
TRBD1 TRBJ2-7 TRBV6-1 CASSPEGAEQYF
. TRBJ2-5 TRBV11-2 CASSSPSGHPTFQETQYF
. TRBJ1-5 TRBV19 CASSIVVPDSRGNQPQHF
. TRBJ1-3 TRBV6-1 CASSEWTTVSGNTIYF
. TRBJ1-1 TRBV7-9 CASSLTGAEAFF
TRBD2 TRBJ2-1 TRBV7-2 CASSGRTSGRGINEQFF
TRBD2 TRBJ2-1 TRBV7-3 CASSLTPLAGALNEQFF
TRBD1 TRBJ2-2 TRBV15 CATVRDRGFGELFF
. TRBJ2-1 TRBV27 CASSVERHPLNEQFF
TRBD1 TRBJ1-6 TRBV27 CASSPPRTGGSSSPLHF
. TRBJ2-1 TRBV7-9 CASSYRENEQFF
. TRBJ2-2 TRBV7-3 CASTDRAGELFF
. TRBJ2-5 TRBV6-1 CASSEWGRVQETQYF
. TRBJ1-6 TRBV5-1 CASSDSGQRGGYNSPLHF
TRBD1 TRBJ1-2 TRBV9 CASSPWTGANYGYTF
. TRBJ2-5 TRBV27 CASSLLNSAGEETQYF
. TRBJ2-1 TRBV18 CASSLLGGDIRVNEQFF
. TRBJ2-7 TRBV9 CASSVKPGQKYYEQYF
TRBD2 TRBJ2-2 TRBV5-4 CASSSPLAGDGTGELFF
. TRBJ1-1 TRBV19 CASSAGMEPDEAFF
TRBD2 TRBJ2-5 TRBV9 CASSVASSGVQETQYF
. TRBJ1-2 TRBV2 CASSESGQGVVYGYTF
. TRBJ1-2 TRBV4-3 CASSQDWELGYGYTF
. TRBJ2-7 TRBV29-1 CSGYYEQYF
. TRBJ2-1 TRBV27 CASGLYNEQFF
. TRBJ2-7 TRBV5-1 CASSLGGGQHYEQYF
. TRBJ1-6 TRBV4-3 CASSQDLGDTYNSPLHF